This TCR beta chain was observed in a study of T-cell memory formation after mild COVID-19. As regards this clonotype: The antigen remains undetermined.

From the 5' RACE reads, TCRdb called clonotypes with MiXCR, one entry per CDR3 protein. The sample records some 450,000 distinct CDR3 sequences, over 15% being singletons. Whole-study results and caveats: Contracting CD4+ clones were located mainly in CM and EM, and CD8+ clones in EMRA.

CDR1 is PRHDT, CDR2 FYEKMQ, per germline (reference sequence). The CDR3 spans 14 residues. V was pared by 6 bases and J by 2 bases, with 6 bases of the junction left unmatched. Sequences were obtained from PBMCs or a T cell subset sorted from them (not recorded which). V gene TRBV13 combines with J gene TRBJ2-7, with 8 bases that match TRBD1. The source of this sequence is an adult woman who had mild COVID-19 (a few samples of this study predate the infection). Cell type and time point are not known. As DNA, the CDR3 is TGTGCCAGCAGTTTGGGACAGGCCGCCTACGAGCAGTACTTC. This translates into CASSLGQAAYEQYF.